This T cell receptor beta chain was sequenced for a study of T cell responses to AZD1222 COVID-19 vaccine. Study-wide findings and caveats: Baseline serology detected seropositivity in only 5 to 7 AZD1222 recipients.

Remarks on this clone: Its antigen is not known.

Sequencing was performed with immunoSEQ multiplex PCR; in TCRdb, only in-frame clones are kept and a portion is missing. The table has around 31,000 clones, 90% to 95% seen once. The J segment lost 6 bases and the V segment lost 5 bases, leaving 9 bases of the junction unmatched. Germline V gene data show CDR1 as SGHVS and CDR2 as FQNEAQ. CDR3 length equals 15 residues. The V call is TRBV7-8, the J call TRBJ2-4; 8 bases map to TRBD2. Source: peripheral blood, taken on day 0 of AZD1222 vaccination. The sequence came from an adult in good health. The CDR3 nucleotides are TGTGCCAGCAGCCCCCGGGCGGGGGGACTAAACATTCAGTACTTC. Amino acids: CASSPRAGGLNIQYF.